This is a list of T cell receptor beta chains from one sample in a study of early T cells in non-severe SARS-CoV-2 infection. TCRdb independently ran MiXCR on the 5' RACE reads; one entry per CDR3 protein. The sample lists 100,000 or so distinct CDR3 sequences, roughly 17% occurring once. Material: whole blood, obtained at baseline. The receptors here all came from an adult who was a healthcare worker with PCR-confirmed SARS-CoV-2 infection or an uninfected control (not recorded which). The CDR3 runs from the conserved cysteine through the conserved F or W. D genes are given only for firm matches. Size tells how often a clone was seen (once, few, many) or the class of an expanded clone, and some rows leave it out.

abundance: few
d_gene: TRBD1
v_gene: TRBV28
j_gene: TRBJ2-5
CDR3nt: TGTGCCAGCAGTTACAGGGGGCCCCAGTACTTC
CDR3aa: CASSYRGPQYF

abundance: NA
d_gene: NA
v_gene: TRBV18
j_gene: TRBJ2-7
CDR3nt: TGTGCCAGCTCACCCCGTCGGCGGGACGAGCAGTACTTC
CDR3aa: CASSPRRRDEQYF

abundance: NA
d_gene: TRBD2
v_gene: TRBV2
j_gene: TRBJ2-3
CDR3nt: TGTGCCAGCGGCGGGACTAGCGGAACAGATACGCAGTATTTT
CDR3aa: CASGGTSGTDTQYF

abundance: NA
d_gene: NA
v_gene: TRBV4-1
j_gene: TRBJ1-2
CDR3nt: TGCGCCAGCAGCCATATTGGATCCCTCTATGGCTACACCTTC
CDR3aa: CASSHIGSLYGYTF

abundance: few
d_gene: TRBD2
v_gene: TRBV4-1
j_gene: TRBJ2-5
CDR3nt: TGCGCCAGCAGCACGCGGGGGGAGGGCCCGGAGACCCAGTACTTC
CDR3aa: CASSTRGEGPETQYF

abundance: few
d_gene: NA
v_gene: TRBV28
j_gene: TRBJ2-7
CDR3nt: TGTGCCAGCAGTTTTGGGGAGGCGATCTACGAGCAGTACTTC
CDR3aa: CASSFGEAIYEQYF

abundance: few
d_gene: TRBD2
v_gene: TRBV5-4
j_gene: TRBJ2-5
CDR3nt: TGTGCCAGCAGCTCGGGACTAGCGGGAGGAGCCGAAGAGACCCAGTACTTC
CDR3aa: CASSSGLAGGAEETQYF

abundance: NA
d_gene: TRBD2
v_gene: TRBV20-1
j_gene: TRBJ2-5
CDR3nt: TGCAGTGCTAGTAGCGGGATTGTGACAGAGACCCAGTACTTC
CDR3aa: CSASSGIVTETQYF

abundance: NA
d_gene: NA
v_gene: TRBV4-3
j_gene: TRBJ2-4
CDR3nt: TGCGCCAGCAGCCAAGAACTGAGGGCCAAAAACATTCAGTACTTC
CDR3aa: CASSQELRAKNIQYF

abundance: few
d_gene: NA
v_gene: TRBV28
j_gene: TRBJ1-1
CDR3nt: TGTGCCAGCAGTTCTCAGGGGTTGAACACTGAAGCTTTCTTT
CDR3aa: CASSSQGLNTEAFF

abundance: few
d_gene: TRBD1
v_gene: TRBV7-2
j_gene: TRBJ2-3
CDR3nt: TGTGCCAGCAGCTTAGCGGGCAGGGGGCATGGCACAGATACGCAGTATTTT
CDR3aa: CASSLAGRGHGTDTQYF

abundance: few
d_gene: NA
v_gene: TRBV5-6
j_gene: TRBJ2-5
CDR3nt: TGTGCCAGCAGCTTGCGGGGGCACAGGGTTGTCGAGACCCAGTACTTC
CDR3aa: CASSLRGHRVVETQYF

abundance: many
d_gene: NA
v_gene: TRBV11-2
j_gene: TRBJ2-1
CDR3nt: TGTGCCAGCAGCTTTTTAATTGGGGCTCACAATGAGCAGTTCTTC
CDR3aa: CASSFLIGAHNEQFF

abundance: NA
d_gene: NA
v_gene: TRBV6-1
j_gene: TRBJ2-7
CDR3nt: TGTGCCAGCAAAGCTGGGGGGCGATACGAGCAGTACTTC
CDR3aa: CASKAGGRYEQYF

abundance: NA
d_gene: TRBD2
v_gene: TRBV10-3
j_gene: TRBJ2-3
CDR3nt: TGTGCCACCGGTTTAGCGGGAGGGCCCGATACGCAGTATTTT
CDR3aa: CATGLAGGPDTQYF

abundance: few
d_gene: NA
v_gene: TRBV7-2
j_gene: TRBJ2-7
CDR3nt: TGTGCCAGCAGCTTAGGGATTGGTCGGGAGCAGTACTTC
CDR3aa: CASSLGIGREQYF

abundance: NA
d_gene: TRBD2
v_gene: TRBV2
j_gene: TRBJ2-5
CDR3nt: TGTGCCAGCAGCCAGACTAGCGACCAAGAGACCCAGTACTTC
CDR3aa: CASSQTSDQETQYF

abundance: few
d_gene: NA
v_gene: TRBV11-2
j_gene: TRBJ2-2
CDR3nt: TGTGCCAGCAGCGCTACTAGGACTGCCGGGGAGCTGTTTTTT
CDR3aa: CASSATRTAGELFF

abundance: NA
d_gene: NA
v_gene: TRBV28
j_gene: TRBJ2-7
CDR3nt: TGTGCCAGCAGTTTTGTGGGGCAGGGAAATTACGGGGACGAGCAGTACTTC
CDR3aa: CASSFVGQGNYGDEQYF

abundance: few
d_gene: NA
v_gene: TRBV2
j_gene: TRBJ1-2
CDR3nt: TGTGCCAGCAGTCGGGACCTCCACGGCTACACCTTC
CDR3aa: CASSRDLHGYTF

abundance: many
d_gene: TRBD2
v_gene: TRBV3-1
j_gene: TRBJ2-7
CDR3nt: TGTGCCAGCAGCCAAGTGGGACTAGGGTCCTACGAGCAGTACTTC
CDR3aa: CASSQVGLGSYEQYF

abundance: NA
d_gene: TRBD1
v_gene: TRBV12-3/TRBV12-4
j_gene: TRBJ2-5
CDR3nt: TGTGCCAGCAGGTCCGGGACAGGGGGAGAGACCCAGTACTTC
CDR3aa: CASRSGTGGETQYF

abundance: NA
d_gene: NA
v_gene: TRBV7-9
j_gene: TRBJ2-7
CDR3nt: TGTGCCAGCAGCTTAGTCAAGGCGGGCTCCTACGAGCAGTACTTC
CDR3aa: CASSLVKAGSYEQYF